The clone carrying this T cell receptor beta chain was seen a single time. Trimming shortened V by 4 bases and J by 3 bases, and 7 bases separated the two germline ends. CDR1 is SNHLY and CDR2 is FYNNEI in the germline V gene. This CDR3 is built from 12 residues. Using immunoSEQ multiplex PCR, the repertoire was profiled, and TCRdb retains in-frame clones only, with some absent. The table has around 170,000 clones, roughly nine tenths seen once; the top ten hold approximately 0.7%. This entry comes from a study of control samples from healthy donors and cancer patients. Sequenced sample: blood. The chain joins TRBV2 to TRBJ2-7; D gene uncertain. The clonotype comes from a woman in her twenties or thirties in good health. The CDR3 protein is CASSVTRYEQYF. In DNA form, the CDR3 reads TGTGCCAGCAGTGTAACCCGCTACGAGCAGTACTTC.